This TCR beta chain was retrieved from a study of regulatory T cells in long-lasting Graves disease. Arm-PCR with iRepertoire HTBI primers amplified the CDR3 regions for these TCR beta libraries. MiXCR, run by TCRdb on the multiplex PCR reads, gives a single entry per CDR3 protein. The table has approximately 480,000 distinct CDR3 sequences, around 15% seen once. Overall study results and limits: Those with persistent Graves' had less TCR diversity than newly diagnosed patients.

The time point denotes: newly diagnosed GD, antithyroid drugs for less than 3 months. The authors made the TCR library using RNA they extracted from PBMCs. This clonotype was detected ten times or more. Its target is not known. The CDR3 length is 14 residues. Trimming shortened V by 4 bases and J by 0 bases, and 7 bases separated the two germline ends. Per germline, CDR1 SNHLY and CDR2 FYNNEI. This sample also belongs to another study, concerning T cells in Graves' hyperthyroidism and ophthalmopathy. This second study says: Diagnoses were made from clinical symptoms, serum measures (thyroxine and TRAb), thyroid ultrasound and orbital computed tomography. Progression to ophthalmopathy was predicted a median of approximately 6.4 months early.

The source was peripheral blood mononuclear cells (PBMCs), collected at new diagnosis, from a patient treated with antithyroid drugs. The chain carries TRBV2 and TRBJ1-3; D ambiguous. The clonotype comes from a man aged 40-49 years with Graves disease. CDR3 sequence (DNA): TGTGCCAGCAGTGGGACCACCTCTGGAAACACCATATATTTT. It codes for CASSGTTSGNTIYF.